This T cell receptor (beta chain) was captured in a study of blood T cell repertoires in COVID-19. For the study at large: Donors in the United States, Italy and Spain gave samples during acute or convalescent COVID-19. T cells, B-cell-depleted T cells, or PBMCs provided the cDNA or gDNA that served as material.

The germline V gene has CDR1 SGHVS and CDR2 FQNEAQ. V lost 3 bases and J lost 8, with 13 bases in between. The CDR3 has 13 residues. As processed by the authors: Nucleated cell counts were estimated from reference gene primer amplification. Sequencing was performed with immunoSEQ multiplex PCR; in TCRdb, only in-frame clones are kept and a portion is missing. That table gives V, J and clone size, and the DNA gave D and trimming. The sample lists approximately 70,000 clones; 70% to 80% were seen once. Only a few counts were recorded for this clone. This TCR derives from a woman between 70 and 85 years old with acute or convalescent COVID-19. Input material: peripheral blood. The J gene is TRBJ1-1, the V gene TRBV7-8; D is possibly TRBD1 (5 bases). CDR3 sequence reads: CASSFREGPEAFF. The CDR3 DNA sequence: TGTGCCAGCAGCTTCAGGGAGGGTCCGGAAGCTTTCTTT.